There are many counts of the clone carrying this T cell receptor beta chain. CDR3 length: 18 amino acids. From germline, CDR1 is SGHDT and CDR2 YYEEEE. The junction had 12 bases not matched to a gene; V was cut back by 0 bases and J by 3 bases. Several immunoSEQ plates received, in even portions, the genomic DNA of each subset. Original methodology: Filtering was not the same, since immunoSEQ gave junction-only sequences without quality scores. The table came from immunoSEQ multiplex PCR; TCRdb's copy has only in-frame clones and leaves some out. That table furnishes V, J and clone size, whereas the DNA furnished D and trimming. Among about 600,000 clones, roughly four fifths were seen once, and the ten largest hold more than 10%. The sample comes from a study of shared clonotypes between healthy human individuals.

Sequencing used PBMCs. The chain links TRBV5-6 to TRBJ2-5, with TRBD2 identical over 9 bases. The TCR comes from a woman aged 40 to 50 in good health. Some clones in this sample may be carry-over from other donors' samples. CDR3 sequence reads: CASSLAGFSASGKETQYF. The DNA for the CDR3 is TGTGCCAGCAGCTTGGCCGGCTTCTCGGCTAGCGGGAAAGAGACCCAGTACTTC. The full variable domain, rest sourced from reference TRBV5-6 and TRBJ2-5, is DAGVTQSPTHLIKTRGQQVTLRCSPKSGHDTVSWYQQALGQGPQFIFQYYEEEERQRGNFPDRFSGHQFPNYSSELNVNALLLGDSALYLCASSLAGFSASGKETQYFGPGTRLLVL.